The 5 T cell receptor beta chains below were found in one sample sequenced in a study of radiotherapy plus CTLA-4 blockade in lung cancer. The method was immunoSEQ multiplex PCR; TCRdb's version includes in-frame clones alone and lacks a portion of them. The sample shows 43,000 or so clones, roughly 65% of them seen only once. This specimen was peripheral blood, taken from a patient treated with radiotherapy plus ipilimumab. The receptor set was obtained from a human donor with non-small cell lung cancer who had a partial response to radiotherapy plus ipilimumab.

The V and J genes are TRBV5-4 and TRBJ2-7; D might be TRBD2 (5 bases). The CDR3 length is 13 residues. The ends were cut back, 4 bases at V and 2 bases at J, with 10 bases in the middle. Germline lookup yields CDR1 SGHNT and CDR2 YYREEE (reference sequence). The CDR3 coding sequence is TGTGCCAGCAGCGAAGGACTGACCTACGAGCAGTACTTC. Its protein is CASSEGLTYEQYF. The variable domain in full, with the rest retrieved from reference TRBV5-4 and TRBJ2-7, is ETGVTQSPTHLIKTRGQQVTLRCSSQSGHNTVSWYQQALGQGPQFIFQYYREEENGRGNFPPRFSGLQFPNYSSELNVNALELDDSALYLCASSEGLTYEQYFGPGTRLTVT.

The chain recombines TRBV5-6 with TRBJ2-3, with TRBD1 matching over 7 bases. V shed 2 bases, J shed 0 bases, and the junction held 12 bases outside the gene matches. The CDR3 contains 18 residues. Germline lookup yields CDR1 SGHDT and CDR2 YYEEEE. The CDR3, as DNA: TGTGCCAGCAGCTTAGGGGGCCTGTTGGCGGGTAGCACAGATACGCAGTATTTT. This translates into CASSLGGLLAGSTDTQYF. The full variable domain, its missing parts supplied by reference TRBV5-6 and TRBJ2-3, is DAGVTQSPTHLIKTRGQQVTLRCSPKSGHDTVSWYQQALGQGPQFIFQYYEEEERQRGNFPDRFSGHQFPNYSSELNVNALLLGDSALYLCASSLGGLLAGSTDTQYFGPGTRLTVL.

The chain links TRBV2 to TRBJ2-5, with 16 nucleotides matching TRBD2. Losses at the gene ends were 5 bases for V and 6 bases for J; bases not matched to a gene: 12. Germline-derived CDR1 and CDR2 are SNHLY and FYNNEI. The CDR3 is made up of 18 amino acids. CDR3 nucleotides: TGTGCCAGCAGTCAAACAGGGGCGGGACTAGCGGGAGGGAAGACCCAGTACTTC. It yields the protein CASSQTGAGLAGGKTQYF.

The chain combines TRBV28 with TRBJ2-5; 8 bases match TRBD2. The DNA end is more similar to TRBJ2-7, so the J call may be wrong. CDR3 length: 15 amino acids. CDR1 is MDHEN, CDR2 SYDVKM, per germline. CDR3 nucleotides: TGTGCCAGCAGTTCCCTTGCGGGGGGTCCCTACGAGCAGTACTTC. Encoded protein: CASSSLAGGPYEQYF.

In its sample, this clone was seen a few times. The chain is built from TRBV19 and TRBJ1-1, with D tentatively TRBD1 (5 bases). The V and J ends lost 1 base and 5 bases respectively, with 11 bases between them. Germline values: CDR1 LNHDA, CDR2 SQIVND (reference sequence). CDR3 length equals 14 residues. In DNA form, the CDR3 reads TGTGCCAGTAGTATAGGGGCAGGGTGGACTGAAGCTTTCTTT. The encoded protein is CASSIGAGWTEAFF.